This passage covers 2 T cell receptor beta chains from one sample sequenced in a study of shared clonotypes between healthy human individuals. TCRdb keeps only in-frame clones here, not all; method: immunoSEQ multiplex PCR. Among around 990,000 clones, roughly 80% were seen once, and the ten largest hold 0.89%. The specimen was memory CD4+ T cells from PBMCs. Stated subset: CD45RA-negative fraction. The receptors shown here come from a man aged 18 to 30 in good health. Some clones in this sample may be carry-over from other donors' samples.

The chain is built from TRBV11-2 and TRBJ2-5; tentatively, D is TRBD1 (5 bases). Germline V CDR1 and CDR2: SGHAT, FQNNGV. V was cut by 6 bases and J by 1 base, with 15 bases left in between. CDR3 length: 15 amino acids. In DNA form, the CDR3 reads TGTGCCAGCAGACCCCTCCAGGGTACCCAAGAGACCCAGTACTTC. Translation gives CASRPLQGTQETQYF.

The V call is TRBV27, the J call TRBJ1-2; TRBD1 matches at 7 bases. J was trimmed by 4 bases and V by 8 bases; bases with no gene match: 4. CDR1 is MNHEY and CDR2 is SMNVEV in the germline V gene (reference sequence). There are 12 residues in the CDR3. The CDR3 loop reads CASWDRLYGYTF. The CDR3 nucleotides read TGTGCCAGCTGGGACAGACTCTATGGCTACACCTTC.